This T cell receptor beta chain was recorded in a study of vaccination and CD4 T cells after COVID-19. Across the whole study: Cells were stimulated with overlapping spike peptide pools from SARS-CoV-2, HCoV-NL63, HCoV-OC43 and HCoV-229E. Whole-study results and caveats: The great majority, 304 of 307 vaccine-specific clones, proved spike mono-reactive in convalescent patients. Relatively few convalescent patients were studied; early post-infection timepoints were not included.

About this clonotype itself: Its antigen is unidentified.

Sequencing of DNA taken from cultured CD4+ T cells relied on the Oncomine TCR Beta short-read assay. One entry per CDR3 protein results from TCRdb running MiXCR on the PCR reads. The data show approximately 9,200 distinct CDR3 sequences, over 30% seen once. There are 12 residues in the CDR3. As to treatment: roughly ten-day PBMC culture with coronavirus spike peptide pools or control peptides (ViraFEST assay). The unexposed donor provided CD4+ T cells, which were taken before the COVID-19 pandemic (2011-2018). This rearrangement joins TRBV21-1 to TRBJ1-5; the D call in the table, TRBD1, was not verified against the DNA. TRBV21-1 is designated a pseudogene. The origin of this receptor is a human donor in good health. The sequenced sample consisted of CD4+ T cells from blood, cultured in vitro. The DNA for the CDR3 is TGTGCCAGCAGGGACAGGGGCCATATCCAGCATTTT. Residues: CASRDRGHIQHF.